The 15 T cell receptor beta chains reported below all come from one sample, sequenced in a study of post-analysis software for immune sequencing data. Included in the TCR beta cDNA libraries were unique molecular identifiers. TCRdb reprocessed the PCR reads with MiXCR, giving one entry per CDR3 protein. This table holds 650,000 to 850,000 distinct CDR3 sequences, around 46% found once. Whole-study results and caveats: Roughly five TRBV segments appeared more often in patients than in controls, and TRBV5-6, TRBV5-1 and TRBV20-1 were among these.

The antigens for these receptors are not known. Sample: blood. These receptors all stem from a girl aged 5-17 years with multiple sclerosis.

The sample holds many counts of this clonotype. V and J are TRBV5-1 and TRBJ1-2; D gene unclear. Germline-derived CDR1 and CDR2 are SGHRS and YFSETQ. The CDR3 covers 13 residues. Trimming took 3 bases from V and 3 from J, leaving 9 bases between them. CDR3: CASSSLTDYGYTF. CDR3 nucleotide sequence: TGCGCCAGCAGCTCGTTAACCGACTATGGCTACACCTTC.

J is TRBJ1-2 and V is TRBV27; no reliable D call. Between the trimmed V and J ends, which lost 0 bases and 4 bases, there was a span of 21 bases. Germline V gives CDR1 MNHEY, CDR2 SMNVEV (reference sequence). There are 18 residues in the CDR3. The CDR3 DNA reads as TGTGCCAGCAGTTTATCGAAGCAGGTCGGACGAGCCCCCTATGGCTACACCTTC. Its translation: CASSLSKQVGRAPYGYTF.

The chain is built from TRBV5-1 and TRBJ2-6; 8 positions match TRBD1. This CDR3 has 16 residues. Germline CDR1 and CDR2: SGHRS and YFSETQ. V shed 4 bases and J 3 bases; nucleotides not matched to a gene: 6. CDR3 DNA sequence: TGCGCCAGCAGCGCACGACAGGGGAGTGGGGCCAACGTCCTGACTTTC. This gives the protein CASSARQGSGANVLTF. Full variable domain (rest looked up from reference TRBV5-1 and TRBJ2-6): KAGVTQTPRYLIKTRGQQVTLSCSPISGHRSVSWYQQTPGQGLQFLFEYFSETQRNKGNFPGRFSGRQFSNSRSEMNVSTLELGDSALYLCASSARQGSGANVLTFGAGSRLTVL.

This clonotype has only a few counts. This sequence joins TRBV6-6 and TRBJ2-7; D perhaps matches TRBD2 (5 bases). Germline CDR1 MNHNY, CDR2 SVGAGI (reference sequence). Between the trimmed V and J ends, which lost 2 bases and 2 bases, there was a span of 13 bases. The CDR3 sequence is 15 residues long. CDR3 DNA: TGTGCCAGCAGTTACGCTAGCCAACTAGCCTACGAGCAGTACTTC. It codes for CASSYASQLAYEQYF.

This clonotype was found a few times. The gene calls are TRBV6-6 and TRBJ1-1; TRBD1 is a possible D gene (6 bases). CDR1 is MNHNY and CDR2 is SVGAGI in the germline V gene (reference sequence). The ends were cut back, 3 bases at V and 3 bases at J, with 14 bases in the middle. CDR3 length: 15 amino acids. The CDR3 reads CASSYRGALDTEAFF. CDR3 DNA: TGTGCCAGCAGTTATCGGGGGGCCCTAGACACTGAAGCTTTCTTT.

The chain has TRBV6-6 and TRBJ2-1; TRBD2 agrees at 13 bases. Germline V gives CDR1 MNHNY, CDR2 SVGAGI (reference sequence). J gave up 7 bases and V 6 bases, and 9 bases lay outside the gene matches. This CDR3 region has 16 residues. The CDR3 sequence: CASSRRKTSGRNEQFF. In DNA, the CDR3 is TGTGCCAGCAGCCGACGGAAGACTAGCGGGAGGAATGAGCAGTTCTTC.

The chain uses TRBV7-2 and TRBJ2-1; D call uncertain. CDR1 is SGHTA and CDR2 is FQGNSA in the germline V gene. This CDR3 region has 17 residues. V was clipped by 1 base and J by 10 bases, with 23 bases between them. CDR3 DNA: TGTGCCAGCAGCTTAGTCTTGACGGAAAGCCTTACCCCCGAGCAGTTCTTC. This sequence encodes CASSLVLTESLTPEQFF.

This clonotype showed up just a few times. J is TRBJ2-7 and V is TRBV29-1, with 7 bases that match TRBD1. The CDR3 is made up of 13 amino acids. The V gene end was trimmed by 3 bases and the J gene end by 2 bases; junction bases not matched to a gene: 4. Germline lookup yields CDR1 SQVTM and CDR2 ANQGSEA. Written as DNA, the CDR3 is TGCAGCGTTGACACAGGGGCCCCCTACGAGCAGTACTTC. Encoded protein: CSVDTGAPYEQYF.

This chain uses TRBV6-6 with TRBJ2-5; no reliable D call. The CDR3 extends over 14 amino acids. V was cut by 6 bases and J by 0 bases, with 11 bases left in between. Germline CDR1 and CDR2: MNHNY and SVGAGI (reference sequence). The CDR3 protein is CASSSLTYQETQYF. The DNA of the CDR3 is TGTGCCAGCAGCTCGTTAACGTACCAAGAGACCCAGTACTTC.

The rearrangement links TRBV7-9 to TRBJ2-1, with 16 bases identical to TRBD2. This CDR3 is 18 amino acids long. Germline V gene sequence: CDR1 SEHNR, CDR2 FQNEAQ (reference sequence). Trimming cost V 4 bases and J 6 bases; bases outside gene matches: 9. The chain's CDR3 is CASSWGLAGGPRTNEQFF. As DNA, the CDR3 is TGTGCCAGCAGCTGGGGACTAGCGGGAGGGCCGAGGACCAATGAGCAGTTCTTC.

This clonotype appeared a few times. This chain uses TRBV29-1 with TRBJ1-1; no clear D gene. V was shortened by 2 bases and J by 2 bases, with 6 bases between the two germline ends. Germline lookup yields CDR1 SQVTM and CDR2 ANQGSEA. The CDR3 spans 12 residues. The CDR3 bases are TGCAGCGTTGAACCTTATAACACTGAAGCTTTCTTT. The encoded protein is CSVEPYNTEAFF.

The chain combines TRBV7-2 with TRBJ2-5; no firm D call. This CDR3 spans 14 amino acids. CDR1 is SGHTA and CDR2 is FQGNSA in the germline V gene. Between the trimmed V and J ends, which lost 1 base and 0 bases, there was a span of 6 bases. The CDR3 DNA reads TGTGCCAGCAGCTTAGTGTTGTACCAAGAGACCCAGTACTTC. It translates to CASSLVLYQETQYF.

This clonotype has more than one count but fewer than ten. The chain uses TRBV29-1 and TRBJ2-1, with TRBD2 identical over 7 bases. The V segment lost 3 bases and the J segment 1 base; nucleotides outside the gene matches: 6. The CDR3 loop spans 15 amino acids. Looked up from germline, CDR1 is SQVTM and CDR2 is ANQGSEA. CDR3 nucleotides: TGCAGCGTTGAGGGGCGGGAGTCGTCCTACAATGAGCAGTTCTTC. It encodes CSVEGRESSYNEQFF.

The chain carries TRBV7-2 and TRBJ2-1; 13 bases line up with TRBD2. V lost 1 base and J lost 5; bases outside the gene matches: 2. The length of the CDR3 is 16 residues. Germline loops: CDR1 SGHTA, CDR2 FQGNSA. The CDR3 here is CASSLVGTSGDNEQFF. The DNA for the CDR3 is TGTGCCAGCAGCTTAGTCGGGACTAGCGGGGACAATGAGCAGTTCTTC.

This clonotype was observed a few times. The chain employs TRBV7-3 and TRBJ2-5; D is uncertain. Deletions cut 2 bases from V and 4 bases from J, with 14 bases between. The CDR3 consists of 15 residues. Germline CDR1 is SGHTA and CDR2 is FQGTGA. CDR3 amino acids: CASSLFPTTPETQYF. As DNA, the CDR3 is TGTGCCAGCAGCTTATTTCCCACAACCCCAGAGACCCAGTACTTC.